The present T cell receptor beta chain was sequenced within a study of Ad26.COV2.S vaccination and SARS-CoV-2 variants. Looking at the study overall: Ad26.COV2.S was injected intramuscularly once or twice, 56 days apart.

As concerns this clone: No antigen is known for it.

Regarding the study as a whole: Total responses of T cells may have been underestimated by the analyses of TCR breadth and depth. Participants in the vaccine arm had higher spike-specific TCR breadth; placebo recipients had lower. Recipients of vaccine and of placebo showed similar breadth of their non-spike TCR repertoires.

J gave up 2 bases and V 5 bases, and 6 bases lay outside the gene matches. The CDR3 is 16 residues long. Germline CDR1 and CDR2: SGHVS and FNYEAQ. The treatment was: 15 to 20 received Ad26.COV2.S at low or high dose, single or two shots; 5 received placebo; per-sample allocation not given. Vaccine and placebo recipients were sampled on day 63 after the first injection. Sequenced by immunoSEQ multiplex PCR; TCRdb stores in-frame clones only, minus some. Here the sample spans around 300,000 clones, 70% to 90% being singletons. This clonotype was sampled from a person aged 18-65 years who received the Ad26.COV2.S COVID-19 vaccine or a placebo. The starting material was peripheral blood, obtained in a trial of Ad26.COV2.S vaccine versus placebo. V and J are TRBV7-6 and TRBJ2-1; 10 nucleotides align to TRBD2. CDR3 region: CASSGSGRGAYNEQFF. In DNA form, the CDR3 reads TGTGCCAGCAGCGGAAGCGGGAGGGGGGCCTACAATGAGCAGTTCTTC.